This T cell receptor (beta chain) emerged from a study of shared clonotypes between healthy human individuals. The replicate PCRs on unsorted PBMC were given 250 to 350 ng DNA, which is some 28,000 T cell genomes. The method was immunoSEQ multiplex PCR; TCRdb's version includes in-frame clones alone and lacks a portion of them. This repertoire shows around 500,000 clones, 79% found once; its top ten account for roughly 12%. Trimming removed 4 bases at V and 2 bases at J, with 12 bases between. CDR3 length: 15 amino acids. Germline CDR1 MNHEY, CDR2 SMNVEV (reference sequence). The chain uses TRBV27 and TRBJ1-5; D is uncertain. This TCR came from a woman aged 40 to 55 in good health. Some clones in this sample may be carry-over from other donors' samples. The sequencing input was PBMCs. CDR3 amino acids: CASSSNGWGNQPQHF. Here the CDR3 DNA reads TGTGCCAGCAGTTCCAACGGGTGGGGCAATCAGCCCCAGCATTTT.